The T cell receptor beta chain under discussion was sequenced for a study of radiation and T cells in renal cell carcinoma. Germline CDR1 reads SGHTA; CDR2 reads FQGNSA. The ends lost 5 bases at V and 5 bases at J; junction bases unmatched: 14. CDR3 length: 16 amino acids. Clones were sequenced by immunoSEQ multiplex PCR, and TCRdb holds only the in-frame ones, with some missing. The table shows around 160,000 clones, with approximately 90% occurring only once. Time point given: baseline pretreatment blood. Treatment of the sample: 15 Gy SBRT to primary tumor, nephrectomy 4 weeks later. This clone has just one count.

The clonotype comes from a woman in her 70s with renal cell carcinoma. This chain links TRBV7-2 with TRBJ2-5; TRBD2 matches 7 bases. This specimen was blood, taken from a patient whose treatment included radiotherapy and nephrectomy. The CDR3: CASSRGMRGGQETQYF. CDR3 nucleotides: TGTGCCAGCAGCCGAGGGATGCGGGGAGGGCAGGAGACCCAGTACTTC.